This is a list of T cell receptor beta chains from one sample in a study of cytomegalovirus exposure and HLA in healthy donors. Repertoires were generated with immunoSEQ multiplex PCR, while TCRdb's copy carries only in-frame clones and drops some. Counted here are some 100,000 clones, 55% to 75% occurring once; the ten biggest clones make up roughly 16%. The sample comprised PBMCs. Receptors originate from a woman in her fifties or sixties in good health and CMV-seropositive. CDR3s include the opening cysteine and the closing phenylalanine or tryptophan. D genes are given only for firm matches.

CDR3 protein: CASSLDRNEQFF
V gene: TRBV11-3
D gene: -

CDR3 protein: CASSYGSLTGDGYTF
V gene: TRBV6-6
D gene: -

CDR3 protein: CASMGAQDNEQFF
V gene: TRBV5-4
D gene: -

CDR3 protein: CASSSGTSGSEQYF
V gene: TRBV7-9
D gene: TRBD2

CDR3 protein: CASSIGTGDTQYF
V gene: TRBV5-1
D gene: TRBD1

CDR3 protein: CASSPSAGSYEQYF
V gene: TRBV9
D gene: -

CDR3 protein: CASRESRTGASGNTIYF
V gene: TRBV28
D gene: TRBD1

CDR3 protein: CASSVDGGWFGGNEQFF
V gene: TRBV9
D gene: -

CDR3 protein: CATTVNRGTNEKLFF
V gene: TRBV15
D gene: TRBD1

CDR3 protein: CASGLARGVPGEKLFF
V gene: TRBV12-5
D gene: TRBD1

CDR3 protein: CASSQDLMPGQAGMSQFF
V gene: TRBV4-3
D gene: TRBD1

CDR3 protein: CASSARTGGYTEAFF
V gene: TRBV11-2
D gene: TRBD1

CDR3 protein: CASSRGGTYNEQFF
V gene: TRBV7-9
D gene: -

CDR3 protein: CASRLGQFTQYF
V gene: TRBV6-1
D gene: TRBD1